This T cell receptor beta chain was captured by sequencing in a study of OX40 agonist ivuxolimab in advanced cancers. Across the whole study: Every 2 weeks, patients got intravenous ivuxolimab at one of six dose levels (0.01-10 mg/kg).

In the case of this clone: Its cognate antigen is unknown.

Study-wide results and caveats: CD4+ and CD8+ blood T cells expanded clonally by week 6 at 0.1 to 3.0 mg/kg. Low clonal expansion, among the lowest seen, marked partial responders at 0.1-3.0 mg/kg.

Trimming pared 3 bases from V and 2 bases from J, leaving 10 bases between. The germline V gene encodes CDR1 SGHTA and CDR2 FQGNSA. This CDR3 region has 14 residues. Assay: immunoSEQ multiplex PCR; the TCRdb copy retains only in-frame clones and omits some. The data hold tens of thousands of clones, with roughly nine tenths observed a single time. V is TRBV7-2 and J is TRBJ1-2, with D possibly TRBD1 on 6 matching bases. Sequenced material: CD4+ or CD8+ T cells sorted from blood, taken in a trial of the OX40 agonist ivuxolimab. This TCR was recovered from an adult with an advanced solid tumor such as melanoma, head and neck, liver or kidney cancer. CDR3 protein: CASSFGGLNYGYTF. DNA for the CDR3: TGTGCCAGCAGCTTTGGGGGGCTCAACTATGGCTACACCTTC.